This TCR beta chain originates from a study of a mutant IDH1 vaccine in newly diagnosed glioma. V gave up 6 bases and J gave up 6 bases; unmatched junction bases: 10. The germline CDR1 and CDR2 sequences are MDHEN and SYDVKM. The CDR3 length is 15 residues. TCRdb's copy holds only in-frame clones and misses some; the assay was immunoSEQ multiplex PCR. This sample has around 15,000 clones, with approximately 92% found just once. Time point meaning: baseline, week 1 (first vaccination visit). The treatment denotes: pre-vaccination baseline after standard-of-care therapy. The sequencing here drew on PBMCs, taken from a glioma patient treated with radiotherapy, temozolomide or both. The J gene is TRBJ2-2, the V gene TRBV28; 7 bases are shared with TRBD1. The origin of this receptor is a woman in her 40s with glioma. Some clones in this sample may be carry-over from other donors' samples. This CDR3 reads CASSNIGQDSGELFF. The CDR3, as DNA: TGTGCCAGCAGCAATATAGGACAGGACTCCGGGGAGCTGTTTTTT.